These 18 T cell receptor beta chains were all obtained from the same sample, sequenced in a study of T cells in Graves' hyperthyroidism and ophthalmopathy. RNA transcripts served as the template for amplifying TCR beta CDR3 regions. HTBI primers were employed in a first-round RT-PCR of the TCR CDR3. TCRdb independently ran MiXCR on the multiplex PCR reads; one entry per CDR3 protein. The sample contains some 350,000 distinct CDR3 sequences, nearly 15% of which appear only once. The sequencing sample was made of blood. These TCRs come from a woman aged 60-75 years with Graves' ophthalmopathy.

This clonotype was counted many times. The genes are TRBV6-1 and TRBJ2-2; D is unresolved. CDR3 size: 13 residues. V lost 7 bases and J lost 6, with 12 bases in between. Per germline, CDR1 MNHNS and CDR2 SASEGT. CDR3 loop: CASKLQAAGELFF. The DNA for the CDR3 is TGTGCCAGCAAATTGCAGGCAGCCGGGGAGCTGTTTTTT.

The chain uses TRBV7-2 and TRBJ2-7; no clear D. The CDR3 extends over 14 amino acids. Trimming took off 3 bases at V and 2 bases at J, with 11 bases between the two ends. Germline lookup yields CDR1 SGHTA and CDR2 FQGNSA. CDR3 bases: TGTGCCAGCAGCTTGACAACCCCGGCCTACGAGCAGTACTTC. This sequence encodes CASSLTTPAYEQYF.

This clonotype was picked up many times. CDR3 loop: CASAWTGLYEQYF. The CDR3 nucleotides read TGTGCCAGCGCCTGGACAGGGCTATACGAGCAGTACTTC. The rearrangement links TRBV28 to TRBJ2-7; 8 bases map to TRBD1. V shed 8 bases and J 4 bases; nucleotides not matched to a gene: 7. The CDR3 has 13 amino acids. Germline V gene sequence: CDR1 MDHEN, CDR2 SYDVKM.

This clonotype was seen many times. The chain recombines TRBV28 with TRBJ2-7, with D perhaps matching TRBD2 (6 bases). CDR1 is MDHEN, CDR2 SYDVKM, per germline. The CDR3 consists of 16 residues. V lost 5 bases to trimming and J lost 3 bases, with 20 bases between them. Here the CDR3 DNA reads TGTGCCAGCAGTACCGCGACTAGTTTTTATCGCTACGAGCAGTACTTC. As protein: CASSTATSFYRYEQYF.

This clonotype came up many times. The chain has TRBV28 and TRBJ2-7; 8 bases agree with TRBD1. The germline V gene encodes CDR1 MDHEN and CDR2 SYDVKM. With 6 bases clipped from V and 2 bases from J, the junction kept 6 bases outside the gene matches. CDR3 size: 14 residues. In DNA form, the CDR3 reads TGTGCCAGCAGCCCGACAGGGGTCACCTACGAGCAGTACTTC. This codes for CASSPTGVTYEQYF.

This clonotype was counted ten times or more. The chain recombines TRBV20-1 with TRBJ2-5; D gene unclear. The V gene's germline CDR1 is DFQATT and CDR2 SNEGSKA (reference sequence). CDR3 length: 11 residues. Deletions cut 6 bases from V and 7 bases from J, with 12 bases between. Here the CDR3 DNA reads TGCAGTGCGCCCGAACTTCCGACCCAGTACTTC. As protein: CSAPELPTQYF.

This clonotype was picked up many times. The rearrangement links TRBV6-1 to TRBJ2-7; D perhaps matches TRBD1 (5 bases). Trimming removed 5 bases at V and 1 base at J, with 15 bases between. Germline loops: CDR1 MNHNS, CDR2 SASEGT. The CDR3 runs 15 residues. In DNA, the CDR3 is TGTGCCAGCAGTCCTAGGGGCGACCGTTCCTACGAGCAGTACTTC. Its protein is CASSPRGDRSYEQYF.

V gene TRBV29-1 combines with J gene TRBJ2-7; TRBD1 matches 8 bases. CDR1 is SQVTM and CDR2 is ANQGSEA in the germline V gene. The ends lost 6 bases at V and 3 bases at J; junction bases unmatched: 7. The CDR3 sequence is 13 residues long. CDR3 amino acids: CSVEGRGLYEQYF. CDR3 in DNA: TGCAGCGTCGAGGGCAGGGGGCTCTACGAGCAGTACTTC.

Comment on this clonotype: An end of the junction differs from the germline gene, which may be a read error. The rearrangement uses TRBV10-2 and TRBJ2-7, with D unresolved. Germline values: CDR1 WSHSY, CDR2 SAAADI. The CDR3 covers 12 residues. The CDR3 sequence: CASSESGYEQYF. Here the CDR3 DNA reads TGCGCCAGCAGCGAGTCAGGATACGAGCAGTACTTC.

This clonotype has a handful of counts. CDR3 protein: CASSPAARRGNTIYF. Written as DNA, the CDR3 is TGTGCCAGCTCACCAGCGGCACGACGGGGAAACACCATATATTTT. The rearrangement uses TRBV18 and TRBJ1-3; D remains unclear. V gave up 2 bases and J gave up 4 bases, with 12 bases separating them. CDR1 and CDR2 (germline): KGHSH, LQKENI. The CDR3 spans 15 residues.

A word on this clonotype: A much larger clone is a single base away; this may be a read error. The rearrangement joins TRBV27 to TRBJ2-5, with 7 bases lining up with TRBD1. CDR1 and CDR2 (germline): MNHEY, SMNVEV (reference sequence). Losses at the gene ends were 5 bases for V and 2 bases for J; bases not matched to a gene: 20. The CDR3 spans 19 residues. The CDR3 sequence: CASSVPGTASRRSQETQYF. CDR3 nucleotide sequence: TGTGCCAGCAGTGTACCCGGGACAGCGAGCAGGAGGTCACAAGAGACCCAGTACTTC.

At least ten counts were recorded for this clonotype. V and J are TRBV20-1 and TRBJ2-1, with 9 bases identical to TRBD2. From germline, CDR1 is DFQATT and CDR2 SNEGSKA (reference sequence). After removal of 0 bases from V and 9 bases from J, the junction contained 12 bases not matched to a gene. CDR3 length: 16 amino acids. This chain's CDR3 is CSAREGGGRAWGEQFF. The DNA of the CDR3 is TGCAGTGCTAGAGAAGGCGGCGGGAGGGCCTGGGGTGAGCAGTTCTTC.

This clonotype was counted a few times. The gene calls are TRBV28 and TRBJ2-1; D is possibly TRBD1 or TRBD2 (5 bases each). This CDR3 has 14 residues. Trimming stripped 8 bases from V and 0 bases from J, with 11 bases between. Germline V gene sequence: CDR1 MDHEN, CDR2 SYDVKM. CDR3 amino acids: CASARGPSYNEQFF. In nucleotides, the CDR3 is TGTGCCAGCGCTCGGGGACCCTCCTACAATGAGCAGTTCTTC.

This clonotype has a count of ten or more. V and J are TRBV5-1 and TRBJ2-7; TRBD1 aligns across 8 bases. The CDR3 loop spans 14 amino acids. With V trimmed by 7 bases and J by 6 bases, 12 bases remained unmatched. CDR1 is SGHRS, CDR2 YFSETQ, per germline. CDR3 protein: CASAQQGAWGEQYF. The DNA of the CDR3 is TGCGCCAGCGCCCAGCAGGGGGCATGGGGCGAGCAGTACTTC.

This clonotype has just a few counts. V is TRBV9 and J is TRBJ1-1; no reliable D call. V was cut by 4 bases and J by 0 bases, with 10 bases left in between. This CDR3 is built from 14 residues. The V gene's germline CDR1 is SGDLS and CDR2 YYNGEE. The CDR3 here is CASSPRSLNTEAFF. In DNA form, the CDR3 reads TGTGCCAGCAGCCCCCGTTCCCTGAACACTGAAGCTTTCTTT.

This clonotype showed up many times. The chain has TRBV15 and TRBJ2-4, with 10 bases that match TRBD1. Germline V gene data show CDR1 as LNHNV and CDR2 as YYDKDF (reference sequence). Trimming removed 5 bases from V and 0 bases from J; junction bases left unmatched: 10. This CDR3 is 18 amino acids long. The CDR3 DNA is TGTGCCACCAGCCCCCGGGACAGGGGCATACTAGCCAAAAACATTCAGTACTTC. Protein product: CATSPRDRGILAKNIQYF.

This clonotype was seen a few times. The chain combines TRBV29-1 with TRBJ1-5; TRBD1 matches 10 bases. The CDR3 is 13 amino acids. Per the germline V gene, CDR1 is SQVTM and CDR2 is ANQGSEA. With V trimmed by 4 bases and J by 4 bases, 1 base remained unmatched. The CDR3 coding sequence is TGCAGCGTTGGACAGGGGGCTAATCAGCCCCAGCATTTT. This sequence encodes CSVGQGANQPQHF.

This clonotype has a handful of counts. The V call is TRBV19, the J call TRBJ1-2; 8 bases line up with TRBD1. Trimming removed 4 bases from V and 2 bases from J; junction bases left unmatched: 3. This CDR3 has 14 amino acids. CDR1 is LNHDA and CDR2 is SQIVND in the germline V gene (reference sequence). The CDR3 protein is CASSKGQDNYGYTF. The CDR3 DNA follows: TGTGCCAGTAGTAAGGGACAGGACAACTATGGCTACACCTTC.